This T cell receptor (beta chain) was obtained from a study of T cells in Graves' hyperthyroidism and ophthalmopathy. Looking at the study overall: Before any treatment, at initial diagnosis, peripheral blood was collected. Study results and limitations: Peripheral blood also featured most of the thyroid clonotypes expanded above 0.001.

Amplified TCR beta CDR3 regions came from RNA transcripts. The TCR CDR3 first-round RT-PCR relied on the HTBI primer set. TCRdb fed the multiplex PCR reads into MiXCR, producing one record per CDR3 protein. The sample has about 840,000 distinct CDR3 sequences, 38% seen once. This clonotype was seen only a few times. The antigen remains unidentified. Diagnostic decisions used clinical symptoms, serum thyroxine and TRAb, thyroid ultrasound and orbital computed tomography. The CDR3 contains 16 residues. Trimming shortened V by 0 bases and J by 2 bases, and 13 bases separated the two germline ends. From germline, CDR1 is SQVTM and CDR2 ANQGSEA.

V usage is TRBV29-1 and J usage is TRBJ2-2, with a weak D call TRBD1 (6 bases). Sequenced material: blood. The origin of this receptor is a man between 18 and 35 years old with Graves' hyperthyroidism. The CDR3 region is CSVEEPGTPNTGELFF. CDR3 nucleotides: TGCAGCGTTGAAGAACCCGGGACACCCAACACCGGGGAGCTGTTTTTT.